These 17 T cell receptor beta chains were all obtained from the same sample, sequenced in a study of T cell repertoires in cytomegalovirus infection. The antigens for these receptors are not known. TCRdb processed the reads anew with MiXCR; each CDR3 protein has one entry. The repertoire has fewer than 900,000 distinct CDR3 sequences, almost 30% of them found once; the top ten carry roughly 14%. This sample comprised cultured CD8+ T cells from PBMCs, obtained from culture after CMV antigen stimulation. These receptor sequences come from a human donor in good health (CMV status not recorded). Some clones in this sample may be carry-over from other donors' samples.

V is TRBV6-5 and J is TRBJ1-1; tentative D call: TRBD1 (6 bases). This CDR3 comprises 16 residues. CDR1 and CDR2 (germline): MNHEY, SVGAGI. V gave up 0 bases and J gave up 0 bases, with 11 bases separating them. The CDR3 here is CASSYSYRDMNTEAFF. DNA for the CDR3: TGTGCCAGCAGTTACTCCTACAGGGACATGAACACTGAAGCTTTCTTT.

The V gene is TRBV6-5, the J gene TRBJ1-2; D perhaps matches TRBD1 (5 bases). V was clipped by 2 bases and J by 3 bases, with 10 bases between them. This CDR3 region has 14 residues. CDR1 MNHEY and CDR2 SVGAGI come from the germline V gene. The CDR3 DNA follows: TGTGCCAGCAGTTACGGGGCGCAAGACTATGGCTACACCTTC. Translation: CASSYGAQDYGYTF.

The chain carries TRBV20-1 and TRBJ2-5, with TRBD2 identical over 13 bases. Germline loops: CDR1 DFQATT, CDR2 SNEGSKA (reference sequence). The V and J ends lost 6 bases and 5 bases, in that order; junction bases with no gene match: 12. The CDR3 is 16 residues long. CDR3 sequence (DNA): TGCAGTGCAGAGGACAAATCGGGACTAGCGGGGGAGACCCAGTACTTC. As protein: CSAEDKSGLAGETQYF.

This chain's CDR3 is CAAGRVSGANVLTF. The CDR3 DNA is TGTGCCGCAGGAAGGGTCTCTGGGGCCAACGTCCTGACTTTC. The chain employs TRBV6-2 or TRBV6-3 and TRBJ2-6; no reliable D call. The V end was cut by 11 bases, the J end by 0 bases, with 11 bases between. The germline gives CDR1 MNHEY, CDR2 SVGEGT. This CDR3 is 14 amino acids long.

V and J are TRBV11-2 and TRBJ2-3; the D gene is possibly TRBD1 (5 bases). Germline loops: CDR1 SGHAT, CDR2 FQNNGV. The CDR3 sequence is 17 residues long. Between the trimmed V and J ends, which lost 4 bases and 1 base, there was a span of 18 bases. CDR3 nucleotides: TGTGCCAGCAGCTATTGGGCGTGGGGCCCTCGCACAGATACGCAGTATTTT. Amino acids: CASSYWAWGPRTDTQYF.

On this clonotype itself: No conserved phenylalanine or tryptophan ends this CDR3, so it is likely a read error. V is TRBV7-3 and J is TRBJ2-1; 7 nucleotides match TRBD2. Germline CDR1 and CDR2: SGHTA and FQGTGA. V was pared by 5 bases and J by 0 bases, with 7 bases of the junction left unmatched. CDR3 size: 16 residues. Written as DNA, the CDR3 is TGTGCCAGCAGCCCCCTCGGGGGGATCTCCTACAATGAGCAGTTCCTC. This encodes CASSPLGGISYNEQFL.

V and J are TRBV10-3 and TRBJ2-5, with 7 bases lining up with TRBD1. Germline V lookup: CDR1 ENHRY, CDR2 SYGVKD. CDR3 length: 14 amino acids. V lost 6 bases and J lost 0; bases outside the gene matches: 4. Here the CDR3 DNA reads TGTGCCATCAGCACCGACAGGGACCAAGAGACCCAGTACTTC. As protein: CAISTDRDQETQYF.

This chain links TRBV20-1 with TRBJ2-1, with TRBD2 matching over 8 bases. The junction had 7 bases not matched to a gene; V was cut back by 2 bases and J by 4 bases. There are 15 residues in the CDR3. The germline gives CDR1 DFQATT, CDR2 SNEGSKA (reference sequence). Here the CDR3 reads CSARSLAGDYNEQFF. The CDR3 bases are TGCAGTGCTAGAAGCCTAGCGGGCGATTACAATGAGCAGTTCTTC.

The DNA of the CDR3 is TGCGCCAGCAGCCAAGGTATTGCAGGGATGAATGAGCAGTTCTTC. Protein product: CASSQGIAGMNEQFF. The chain links TRBV4-1 to TRBJ2-1, with D perhaps TRBD1 (5 bases). V lost 1 base and J 7 bases, leaving 14 bases between the germline ends. The CDR3 runs 15 residues. The germline V gene has CDR1 MGHRA and CDR2 YSYEKL.

The chain has TRBV20-1 and TRBJ1-1; 9 nucleotides match TRBD1. CDR3 length equals 10 residues. The ends lost 5 bases at V and 10 bases at J; junction bases unmatched: 2. CDR1 and CDR2 from the germline V gene are DFQATT and SNEGSKA (reference sequence). CDR3 in amino acids: CSAGTGIAFF. Here the CDR3 DNA reads TGCAGTGCTGGGACAGGGATAGCTTTCTTT.

This chain uses TRBV12-3 or TRBV12-4 with TRBJ2-7; a weak D match, TRBD1 (5 bases). V was trimmed by 3 bases and J by 2 bases, leaving 23 bases between them. The CDR3 loop spans 18 amino acids. This CDR3 is CASSLRQGRPDKPYEQYF. The DNA of the CDR3 is TGTGCCAGCAGTTTGAGGCAGGGTCGTCCCGATAAACCCTACGAGCAGTACTTC.

The chain combines TRBV7-9 with TRBJ2-7; unclear D gene. V lost 4 bases to trimming and J lost 5 bases, with 15 bases between them. From germline, CDR1 is SEHNR and CDR2 FQNEAQ (reference sequence). This CDR3 contains 14 residues. The DNA for the CDR3 is TGTGCCAGCAGCTCCAATCGTTTGGGTCACGAGCAGTACTTC. Translating gives CASSSNRLGHEQYF.

This clonotype was detected only a few times. V is TRBV2 and J is TRBJ2-2, with D perhaps TRBD1 (5 bases). The germline gives CDR1 SNHLY, CDR2 FYNNEI. This CDR3 has 12 amino acids. Trimming shortened V by 11 bases and J by 5 bases, and 12 bases separated the two germline ends. CDR3 residues: CAPKAGTGELFF. CDR3 in DNA: TGTGCCCCAAAGGCAGGGACCGGGGAGCTGTTTTTT.

V and J are TRBV12-3 or TRBV12-4 and TRBJ2-7, with 9 bases lining up with TRBD1. V lost 2 bases to trimming and J lost 5 bases; unmatched junction nucleotides: 7. The CDR3 runs 15 residues. CDR3 coding DNA: TGTGCCAGCAGTTTAACGAGGACAGGGGTGGACGAGCAGTACTTC. Encoded protein: CASSLTRTGVDEQYF.

This clonotype has at least ten counts. The chain carries TRBV12-3 or TRBV12-4 and TRBJ2-1; TRBD1 might be the D (6 bases). This CDR3 has 16 amino acids. Trimming left V 3 bases short and J 4 bases short, with 16 bases between. The DNA of the CDR3 is TGTGCCAGCAGTTTTCCCTCAGGGGCCAATTACAATGAGCAGTTCTTC. It specifies CASSFPSGANYNEQFF.

The V call is TRBV7-2, the J call TRBJ2-2, with TRBD1 as a possible D gene (5 bases). The CDR3 has 13 residues. Germline V gives CDR1 SGHTA, CDR2 FQGNSA. The CDR3 loop is CALGQGNTGELFF. The CDR3 nucleotides are TGTGCGCTAGGGCAGGGGAACACCGGGGAGCTGTTTTTT.

This clonotype came up many times. This chain connects TRBV7-9 to TRBJ1-5, with a possible D match to TRBD1 (6 bases). The CDR3 totals 13 residues. Trimming took off 5 bases at V and 9 bases at J, with 14 bases between the two ends. In germline, CDR1 is SEHNR, CDR2 FQNEAQ (reference sequence). DNA of the CDR3: TGTGCCAGCAGCCGAGGGGGGATTAGGCCCCAGCATTTT. Encoded protein: CASSRGGIRPQHF.